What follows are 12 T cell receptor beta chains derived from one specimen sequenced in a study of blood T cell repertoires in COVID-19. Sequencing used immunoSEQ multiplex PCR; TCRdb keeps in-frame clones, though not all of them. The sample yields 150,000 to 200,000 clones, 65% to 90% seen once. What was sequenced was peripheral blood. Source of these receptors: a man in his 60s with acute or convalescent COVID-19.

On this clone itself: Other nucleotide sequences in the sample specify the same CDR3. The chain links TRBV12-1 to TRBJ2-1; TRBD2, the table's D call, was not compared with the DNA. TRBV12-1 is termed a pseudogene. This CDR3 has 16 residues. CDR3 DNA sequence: TGTGCCAGCAGCTTTCCGAGCGGGAGGGTAAAGGATGAGCAGTTCTTC. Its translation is CASSFPSGRVKDEQFF.

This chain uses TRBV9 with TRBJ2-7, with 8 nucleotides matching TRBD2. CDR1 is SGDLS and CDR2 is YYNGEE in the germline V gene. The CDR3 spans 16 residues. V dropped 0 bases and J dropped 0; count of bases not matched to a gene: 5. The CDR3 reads CASSVGGGTSSYEQYF. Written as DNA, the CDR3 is TGTGCCAGCAGCGTAGGGGGAGGGACTAGCTCCTACGAGCAGTACTTC.

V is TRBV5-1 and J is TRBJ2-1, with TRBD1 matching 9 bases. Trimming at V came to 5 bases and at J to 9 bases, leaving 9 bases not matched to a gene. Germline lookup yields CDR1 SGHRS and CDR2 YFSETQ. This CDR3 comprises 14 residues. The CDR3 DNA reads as TGCGCCAGCAGAGGGACAGGGAACGGAGGTGAGCAGTTCTTC. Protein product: CASRGTGNGGEQFF.

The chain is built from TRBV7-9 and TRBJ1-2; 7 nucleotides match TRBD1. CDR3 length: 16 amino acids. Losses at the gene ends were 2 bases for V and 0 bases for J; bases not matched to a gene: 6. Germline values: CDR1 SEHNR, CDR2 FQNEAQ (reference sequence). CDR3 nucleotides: TGTGCCAGCAGCTTATCTCCAGACAGGGCTAACTATGGCTACACCTTC. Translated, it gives CASSLSPDRANYGYTF.

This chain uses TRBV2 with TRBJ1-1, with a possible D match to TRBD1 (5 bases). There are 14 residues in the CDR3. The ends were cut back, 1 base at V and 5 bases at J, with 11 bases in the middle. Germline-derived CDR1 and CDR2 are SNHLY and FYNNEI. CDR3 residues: CASSEERGGTEAFF. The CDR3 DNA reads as TGTGCCAGCAGTGAAGAGAGGGGAGGGACTGAAGCTTTCTTT. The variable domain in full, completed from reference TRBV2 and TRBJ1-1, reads EPEVTQTPSHQVTQMGQEVILRCVPISNHLYFYWYRQILGQKVEFLVSFYNNEISEKSEIFDDQFSVERPDGSNFTLKIRSTKLEDSAMYFCASSEERGGTEAFFGQGTRLTVV.

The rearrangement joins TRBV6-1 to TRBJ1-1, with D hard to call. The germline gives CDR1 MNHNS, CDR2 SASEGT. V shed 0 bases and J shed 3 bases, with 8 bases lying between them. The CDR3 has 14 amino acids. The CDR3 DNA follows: TGTGCCAGCAGTGAAGCCCGCGGAGACACTGAAGCTTTCTTT. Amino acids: CASSEARGDTEAFF.

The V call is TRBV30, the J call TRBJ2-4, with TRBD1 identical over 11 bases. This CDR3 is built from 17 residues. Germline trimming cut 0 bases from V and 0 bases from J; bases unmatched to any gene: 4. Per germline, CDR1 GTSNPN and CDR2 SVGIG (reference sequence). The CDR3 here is CAWSVDRGQSAKNIQYF. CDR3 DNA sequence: TGTGCCTGGAGTGTGGACAGGGGGCAATCAGCCAAAAACATTCAGTACTTC.

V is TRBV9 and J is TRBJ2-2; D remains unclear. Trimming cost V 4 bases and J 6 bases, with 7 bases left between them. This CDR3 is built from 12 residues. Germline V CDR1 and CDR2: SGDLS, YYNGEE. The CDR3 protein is CASSSRAGELFF. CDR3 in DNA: TGTGCCAGCAGCTCTCGGGCCGGGGAGCTGTTTTTT.

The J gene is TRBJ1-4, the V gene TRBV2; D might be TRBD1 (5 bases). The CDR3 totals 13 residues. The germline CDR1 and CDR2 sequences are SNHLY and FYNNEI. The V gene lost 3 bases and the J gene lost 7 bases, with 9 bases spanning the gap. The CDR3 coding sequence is TGTGCCAGCAGTGACAGGGATCGTGAAAAACTGTTTTTT. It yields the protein CASSDRDREKLFF.

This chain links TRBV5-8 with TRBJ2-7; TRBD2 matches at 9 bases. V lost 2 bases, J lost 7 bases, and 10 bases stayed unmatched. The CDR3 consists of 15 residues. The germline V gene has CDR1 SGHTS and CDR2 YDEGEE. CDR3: CASSFRASGTGEQYF. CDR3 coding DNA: TGTGCCAGCAGCTTTAGGGCTAGCGGGACGGGAGAGCAGTACTTC.

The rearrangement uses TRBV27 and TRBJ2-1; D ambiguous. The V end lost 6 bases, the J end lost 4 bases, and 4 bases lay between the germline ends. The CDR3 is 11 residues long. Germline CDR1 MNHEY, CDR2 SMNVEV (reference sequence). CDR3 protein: CASRQYNEQFF. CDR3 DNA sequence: TGTGCCAGCAGGCAGTACAATGAGCAGTTCTTC.

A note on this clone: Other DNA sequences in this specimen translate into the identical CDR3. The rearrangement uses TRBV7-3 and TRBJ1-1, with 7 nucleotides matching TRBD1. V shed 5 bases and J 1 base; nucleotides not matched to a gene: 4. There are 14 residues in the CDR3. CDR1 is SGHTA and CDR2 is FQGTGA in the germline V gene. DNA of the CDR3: TGTGCCAGCAGCCCACGACAGGGGAACACTGAAGCTTTCTTT. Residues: CASSPRQGNTEAFF.